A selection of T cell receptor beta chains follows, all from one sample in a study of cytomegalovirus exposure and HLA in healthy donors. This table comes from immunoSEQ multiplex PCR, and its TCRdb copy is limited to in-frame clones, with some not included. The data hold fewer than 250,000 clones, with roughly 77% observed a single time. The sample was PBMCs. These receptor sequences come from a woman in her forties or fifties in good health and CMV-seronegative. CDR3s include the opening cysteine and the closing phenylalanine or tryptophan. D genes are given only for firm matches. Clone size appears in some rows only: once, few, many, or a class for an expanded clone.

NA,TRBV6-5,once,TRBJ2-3,TGTGCCAGCAGTTACGATAAGGGGGAGCCCACAGATACGCAGTATTTT,CASSYDKGEPTDTQYF
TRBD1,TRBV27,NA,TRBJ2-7,TGTGCCAGCAGGCTTCAGGCCGGGACAGCGAACTACGAGCAGTACTTC,CASRLQAGTANYEQYF
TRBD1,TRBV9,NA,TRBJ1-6,TGTGCCAGCAGCGTGAACAGGGGTAAGGATTCACCCCTCCACTTT,CASSVNRGKDSPLHF
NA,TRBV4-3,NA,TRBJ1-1,TGCGCCAGCAGCTCCGACCCCGACATAGGGGCTGAAGCTTTCTTT,CASSSDPDIGAEAFF
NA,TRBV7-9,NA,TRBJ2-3,TGTGCCAGCAGCCCCAGCGGGCTCAGCACAGATACGCAGTATTTT,CASSPSGLSTDTQYF
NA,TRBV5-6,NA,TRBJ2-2,TGTGCCAGCTGTACAGGAATTAACACCGGGGAGCTGTTTTTT,CASCTGINTGELFF
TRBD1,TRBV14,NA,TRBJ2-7,TGTGCCAGCAGCCAAGTTGCCGGGACAGGGAGACACGAGCAGTACTTC,CASSQVAGTGRHEQYF
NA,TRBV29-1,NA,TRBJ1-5,TGCAGCGTTGCCTTCGGGCGGGGGAGCAATCAGCCCCAGCATTTT,CSVAFGRGSNQPQHF
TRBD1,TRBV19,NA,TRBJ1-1,TGTGCCAGTAGTCGGGGACAGCTGAACACTGAAGCTTTCTTT,CASSRGQLNTEAFF
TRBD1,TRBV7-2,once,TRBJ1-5,TGTGCCAGCAGCTTAGCCGGGACAGATAATCAGCCCCAGCATTTT,CASSLAGTDNQPQHF
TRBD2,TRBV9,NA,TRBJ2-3,TGTGCCAGCAGCCTGCGACTAGCGGGGGGCCCTACTCTTAGCACAGATACGCAGTATTTT,CASSLRLAGGPTLSTDTQYF
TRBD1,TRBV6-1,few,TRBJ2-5,TGTGCCAGCACTTTTCACAGGGGGCAGCAGACCCAGTACTTC,CASTFHRGQQTQYF
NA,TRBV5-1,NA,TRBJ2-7,TGCGCCAGCAGCAATCCGGACAGAAACTCCTACGAGCAGTACTTC,CASSNPDRNSYEQYF
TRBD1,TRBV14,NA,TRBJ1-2,TGTGCCAGCAGCCAAGTGGGGACAGCCTATGGCTACACCTTC,CASSQVGTAYGYTF
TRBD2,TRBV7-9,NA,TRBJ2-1,TGTGCCAGCAGCTGGCTAGCGGGGACCTACAATGAGCAGTTCTTC,CASSWLAGTYNEQFF
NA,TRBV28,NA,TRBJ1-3,TGTGCCAGCAGCCTCCGGAGCTATGGAAACACCATATATTTT,CASSLRSYGNTIYF
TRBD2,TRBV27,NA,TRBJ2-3,TGTGCCAGCACCCAGAGGGGGTCGGGACTAGCGCCAGATACGCAGTATTTT,CASTQRGSGLAPDTQYF
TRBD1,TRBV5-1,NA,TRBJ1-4,TGCGCCAGCAGCTTCTCTCGACAGGGTGGAAGCGAAAAACTGTTTTTT,CASSFSRQGGSEKLFF
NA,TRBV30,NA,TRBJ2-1,TGTGCCTGGAGTGCCTACGAACTAGCTTCCCCGTTCTTC,CAWSAYELASPFF
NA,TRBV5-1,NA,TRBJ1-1,TGCGCCAGCAGCTTGGGGTGGCCCATGAACACTGAAGCTTTCTTT,CASSLGWPMNTEAFF
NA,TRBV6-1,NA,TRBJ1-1,TGTGCCAGCGGCCCCCCCACAGAAATCAACACTGAAGCTTTCTTT,CASGPPTEINTEAFF
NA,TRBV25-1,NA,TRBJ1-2,TGTGCCAGCAGTGTCACAGGGAGCTATGGCTACACCTTC,CASSVTGSYGYTF
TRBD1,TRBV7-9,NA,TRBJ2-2,TGTGCCAGCACTCTCCTGGGGACAGGGAACACCGGGGAGCTGTTTTTT,CASTLLGTGNTGELFF
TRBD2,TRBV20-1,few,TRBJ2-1,TGCAGGGCCCTAGCGGGAGCTGAGCAGTTCTTC,CRALAGAEQFF
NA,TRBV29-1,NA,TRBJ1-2,TGCAGCGTTGCCCGACTCATAGAAGGCTATGGCTACACCTTC,CSVARLIEGYGYTF
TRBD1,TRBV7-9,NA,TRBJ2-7,TGTGCCAGCAGCCCACGCCAGGGGGTCCACGAGCAGTACTTC,CASSPRQGVHEQYF
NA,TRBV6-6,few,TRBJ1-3,TGTGCCAGCAGTTCTACGGACTTTGACTCTGGAAACACCATATATTTT,CASSSTDFDSGNTIYF
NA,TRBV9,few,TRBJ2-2,TGTGCCAGCAGCTCGCCAGGGGGGTCGGACACCGGGGAGCTGTTTTTT,CASSSPGGSDTGELFF
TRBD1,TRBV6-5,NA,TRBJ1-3,TGTGCCAGCAGTGGGACAGCCTTCTCTGGAAACACCATATATTTT,CASSGTAFSGNTIYF
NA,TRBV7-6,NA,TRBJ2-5,TGTGCCAGCAGCTTAGCCCCCCTCAGGCGAGAGACCCAGTACTTC,CASSLAPLRRETQYF
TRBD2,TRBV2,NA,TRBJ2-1,TGTGCCAGCAGCCCCTCCAGCGGGAGAGCCAATGAGCAGTTCTTC,CASSPSSGRANEQFF
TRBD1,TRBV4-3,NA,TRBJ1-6,TGCGCCAGCAGGGAAGACAGGGGCTATAATTCACCCCTCCACTTT,CASREDRGYNSPLHF
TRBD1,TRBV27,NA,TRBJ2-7,TGTGCCAGCAGTAAGGGACAGGGGAGAACCTACGAGCAGTACTTC,CASSKGQGRTYEQYF
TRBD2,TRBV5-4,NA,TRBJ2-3,TGTGCCAGCAGCTTGGTTGGTGGGGGGGCAGATACGCAGTATTTT,CASSLVGGGADTQYF
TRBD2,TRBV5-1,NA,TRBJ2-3,TGCGCCAGCAGCCCGGGACTAGCGGGGGGGCCCACAGATACGCAGTATTTT,CASSPGLAGGPTDTQYF
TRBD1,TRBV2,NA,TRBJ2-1,TGTGCCAGCAGGGGGGACAGGGGGTTTGTGGATGAGCAGTTCTTC,CASRGDRGFVDEQFF
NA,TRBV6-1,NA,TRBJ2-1,TGTGCCAGCAGTGAAGATGCGGGGTATGAGCAGTTCTTC,CASSEDAGYEQFF
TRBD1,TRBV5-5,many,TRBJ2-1,TGTGCCAGCAGCTTCCGGACAGGGGCTAGCTCCTACAATGAGCAGTTCTTC,CASSFRTGASSYNEQFF
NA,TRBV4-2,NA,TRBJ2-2,TGTGCCAGCAGCCAAGATTGGCGGCTCACCGGGGAGCTGTTTTTT,CASSQDWRLTGELFF
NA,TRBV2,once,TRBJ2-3,TGTGCCAGCATCCGCGTAGTGAGATCCGGGGTAGGGACAGATACGCAGTATTTT,CASIRVVRSGVGTDTQYF
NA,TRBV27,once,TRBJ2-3,TGTGCCAGCAGTTTTCTCGGACTCGGTGGAGATACGCAGTATTTT,CASSFLGLGGDTQYF
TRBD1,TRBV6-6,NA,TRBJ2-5,TGTGCCAGCAGTCGGACAGGGTGGGAGACCCAGTACTTC,CASSRTGWETQYF
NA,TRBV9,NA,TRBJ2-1,TGTGCCAGCAGCGTAGGGGCCCCTGACAATGAGCAGTTCTTC,CASSVGAPDNEQFF
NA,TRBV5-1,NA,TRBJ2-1,TGCGCCAGCAGCTCGGGACTGTATTCAGGGAATGAGCAGTTCTTC,CASSSGLYSGNEQFF
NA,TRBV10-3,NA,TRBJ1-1,TGTGCCATCAGTGAGTTTGACAGGAACAGATTGAACACTGAAGCTTTCTTT,CAISEFDRNRLNTEAFF
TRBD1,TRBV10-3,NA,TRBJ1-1,TGTGCCATCAGTGAGTCGAATGTTGTGGACAGGAAGACTGAAGCTTTCTTT,CAISESNVVDRKTEAFF
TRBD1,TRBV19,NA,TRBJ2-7,TGTGCCAGTAGTATGTGGGCGACAGGGTCCTACGAGCAGTACTTC,CASSMWATGSYEQYF
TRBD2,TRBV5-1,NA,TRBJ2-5,TGCGCCAGCAGCTTGGGCCTACTAGGGCGGGAGGGTTTGGAGACCCAGTACTTC,CASSLGLLGREGLETQYF
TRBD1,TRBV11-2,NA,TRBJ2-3,TGTGCCAGCAGCTTGACAGGGGGTTTGGTGACAGATACGCAGTATTTT,CASSLTGGLVTDTQYF
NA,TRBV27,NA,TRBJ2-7,TGTGCCAGCAGTTCTCTTGGTGCCGCATCTCTAACCTACGAGCAGTACTTC,CASSSLGAASLTYEQYF
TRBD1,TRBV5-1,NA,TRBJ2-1,TGCGCCAGCAGCTTGGTCGGTGGCCTCACGGGACAGCGCATCTACAATGAGCAGTTCTTC,CASSLVGGLTGQRIYNEQFF
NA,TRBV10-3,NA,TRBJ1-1,TGTGCCACCCGTGACGGAGAGTCCACTGAAGCTTTCTTT,CATRDGESTEAFF
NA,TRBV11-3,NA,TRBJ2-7,TGTGCCAGCAGCTTAGATGGGAGGTACGAGCAGTACTTC,CASSLDGRYEQYF
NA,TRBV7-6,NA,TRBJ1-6,TGTGCCAGCAGCTTAATTCGGGGGGATAATTCACCCCTCCACTTT,CASSLIRGDNSPLHF
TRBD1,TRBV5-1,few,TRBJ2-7,TGCGCCAGCAGCTTGGGTCTGAGGGACAGGCAAGACTACGAGCAGTACTTC,CASSLGLRDRQDYEQYF
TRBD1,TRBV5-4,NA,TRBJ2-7,TGTGCCAGCAGCCCACGCAGGGACAGGGCCTACGAGCAGTACTTC,CASSPRRDRAYEQYF
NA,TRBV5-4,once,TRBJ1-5,TGTGCCAGCAGCCAAGATTGGGGGGGGCAGGGTCAAAAGCCCCAGCATTTT,CASSQDWGGQGQKPQHF
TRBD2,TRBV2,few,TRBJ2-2,TGTGCCAGCCTGAAAACTAGCGGCACCGGGGAGCTGTTTTTT,CASLKTSGTGELFF